The rows below give T cell receptor beta chains drawn from one sample of a study of cytomegalovirus exposure and HLA in healthy donors. Produced via immunoSEQ multiplex PCR; TCRdb's table is partial and in-frame only. The sample consists of under 200,000 clones, about 81% of them appearing once. The sequencing input was PBMCs. Receptor source: a girl aged 2 to 9 in good health and CMV-seropositive. Each CDR3 is given with its conserved first and last residue. A D gene is named only where the DNA matches it firmly. Some rows have no size entry. The others give once, few or many, or a class for an expanded clone.

TRBJ2-1 TRBV7-6 TRBD2 few TGTGCCAGCTCGGAGCGGGAGGGGGTGGATGAGCAGTTCTTC CASSEREGVDEQFF
TRBJ1-4 TRBV2 TRBD1 NA TGTGCCAGCAGGGGGGCCGGGACAGGGAGGGGGCGTGCAACTAATGAAAAACTGTTTTTT CASRGAGTGRGRATNEKLFF
TRBJ1-2 TRBV29-1 NA NA TGCAGCGTTGATCCAGGGTTCTATGGCTACACCTTC CSVDPGFYGYTF
TRBJ2-3 TRBV30 NA NA TGTGCCTGGACCGGTGCAGATACGCAGTATTTT CAWTGADTQYF
TRBJ2-3 TRBV6-5 NA NA TGTGCCAGCAGTCAGGGACTTCTAGATACGCAGTATTTT CASSQGLLDTQYF
TRBJ1-2 TRBV30 NA NA TGTGCCTGGAGTCGGGGGGCGGATGGCTACACCTTC CAWSRGADGYTF
TRBJ1-1 TRBV19 NA NA TGTGCCAGTAGTGAGCCGTTTCGAGGCACTGAAGCTTTCTTT CASSEPFRGTEAFF
TRBJ1-5 TRBV5-5 TRBD1 NA TGTGCCAGCAGCCTGGACAGGGGACAGCCCCAGCATTTT CASSLDRGQPQHF
TRBJ2-1 TRBV5-4 NA NA TGTGCCAGCAGCGTCGGAACTACCTACAATGAGCAGTTCTTC CASSVGTTYNEQFF
TRBJ2-2 TRBV9 TRBD2 few TGTGCCAGCAGCTTTGACGACTGGGGGGGAGAAGCAGGGCCATGGGAAACCGGGGAGCTGTTTTTT CASSFDDWGGEAGPWETGELFF
TRBJ2-7 TRBV6-5 TRBD1 NA TGTGCCAGCAGTTACGCCGGGACAGGGGACCACGAGCAGTACTTC CASSYAGTGDHEQYF
TRBJ2-5 TRBV2 TRBD2 NA TGTGCCAGCACGGGTAATAGCGGGAGTCGGGAGACCCAGTACTTC CASTGNSGSRETQYF
TRBJ2-5 TRBV30 NA NA TGTGCCTGGAGGGGGCTACGGGGGGCATTAGAGACCCAGTACTTC CAWRGLRGALETQYF
TRBJ1-5 TRBV6-1 NA NA TGTGCCAGCAGTGAAGCGACTAACTTGTATAGCAATCAGCCCCAGCATTTT CASSEATNLYSNQPQHF
TRBJ2-1 TRBV9 NA few TGTGCCAGCAGCGTGGAGTTAAGTATTTCCTACAATGAGCAGTTCTTC CASSVELSISYNEQFF
TRBJ1-4 TRBV2 TRBD1 NA TGTGCCAGCAGTAAGGACAGGAAGAATGAAAAACTGTTTTTT CASSKDRKNEKLFF
TRBJ2-7 TRBV6-5 TRBD2 NA TGTGCCAGCAGGCGGACTAGCTCCGAGCAGTACTTC CASRRTSSEQYF
TRBJ2-1 TRBV29-1 NA once TGCAGCGTTGAGAGCGATCCGACTGAGCAGTTCTTC CSVESDPTEQFF
TRBJ1-1 TRBV28 NA NA TGTGCCAGCATGACTACAGGGCCTACTGAAGCTTTCTTT CASMTTGPTEAFF
TRBJ1-2 TRBV6-5 TRBD1 NA TGTGCCAGCAGTTCTGACAGGGGCGGCTATGGCTACACCTTC CASSSDRGGYGYTF
TRBJ1-2 TRBV19 NA NA TGTGCCAGTAGTGAGCGACAGGCGAACTATGGCTACACCTTC CASSERQANYGYTF
TRBJ2-3 TRBV28 TRBD2 once TGTGCCAGCGGGACTAGCGGGACAGATACGCAGTATTTT CASGTSGTDTQYF
TRBJ2-7 TRBV6-1 NA NA TGTGCCAGCAGTGAAGCGGCAGGGAATTCTTACGAGCAGTACTTC CASSEAAGNSYEQYF
TRBJ1-5 TRBV27 NA once TGTGCCAGCAGTCGAACAAGCACAGGGCTCAGGAATCAGCCCCAGCATTTT CASSRTSTGLRNQPQHF
TRBJ2-7 TRBV30 TRBD2 NA TGTGCCTGGAGTGCCTCGGGACTAGCAACCGAGCAGTACTTC CAWSASGLATEQYF
TRBJ1-2 TRBV30 NA NA TGTGCCTGGCGCCAGGGGTCTAACTATGGCTACACCTTC CAWRQGSNYGYTF
TRBJ2-2 TRBV7-6 NA NA TGTGCCAGCAGCTTAGTTATCCCAGGGCAAACCGGGGAGCTGTTTTTT CASSLVIPGQTGELFF
TRBJ1-2 TRBV6-1 NA NA TGTGCCAGCAGTGAAACTGGAGCAGGGCCGGAGGGCTACACCTTC CASSETGAGPEGYTF
TRBJ1-4 TRBV11-2 NA NA TGTGCCAGCAACCTTCTAGGCGAGGGCCGGGTGGGTGAAAAACTGTTTTTT CASNLLGEGRVGEKLFF
TRBJ1-1 TRBV19 TRBD1 NA TGTGCCAGTAGTCGGGACAGGGATCGTGGAGCTTTCTTT CASSRDRDRGAFF